Listed below are T cell receptor beta chains from one sample, sequenced in a study of blood T cell repertoires in COVID-19. Assay used: immunoSEQ multiplex PCR; TCRdb lists only in-frame clones, some missing. The sample contains approximately 27,000 clones, over 75% of which appear only once. Material: peripheral blood. The receptors originated from an older man with acute or convalescent COVID-19. Each CDR3 is given with its conserved first and last residue. The D gene is left open where the match is weak. Only part of the rows carry a size: once, few, many, or a class if the clone is expanded.

CDR3 DNA	CDR3 protein	D gene	clone size	V gene	J gene
TGTGCCAGCTCCAGTTCCCGTTATGGCTACACCTTC	CASSSSRYGYTF	NA	NA	TRBV6-5	TRBJ1-2
TGTGCCAGCAGTTATCTTCAGTCTCAGAATGAGCAGTTCTTC	CASSYLQSQNEQFF	NA	NA	TRBV6-2/TRBV6-3	TRBJ2-1
TGCAGTGCTAGTCCCGGGTCCAGAGATCAGCCCCAGCATTTT	CSASPGSRDQPQHF	NA	few	TRBV20-1	TRBJ1-5
TGTGCCAGCAGCCTCGGACTTACCACCGACAATGAGCAGTTCTTC	CASSLGLTTDNEQFF	NA	NA	TRBV14	TRBJ2-1
TGTGCCAGCAGCCAAGATCGGGGTGGTGAGCAGTTCTTC	CASSQDRGGEQFF	NA	NA	TRBV3-1/TRBV3-2	TRBJ2-1
TGTGCCAGCAGCCAAGGCGCGAATTCACCCCTCCACTTT	CASSQGANSPLHF	NA	NA	TRBV4-2	TRBJ1-6
TGTGCCAGTAGTATAGAGGGACAGGGGATCTATGAGCAGTTCTTC	CASSIEGQGIYEQFF	TRBD1	NA	TRBV19	TRBJ2-1
TGCGCCAGCAGCTTCGGGGATTACGCTGGAAACACCATATATTTT	CASSFGDYAGNTIYF	NA	NA	TRBV5-1	TRBJ1-3
TGTGCCATCAGTGAGTTTACGGGAGGTTCCTACGAGCAGTACTTC	CAISEFTGGSYEQYF	TRBD2	NA	TRBV10-3	TRBJ2-7
TGTGCCAGCAGCTCAGGACAGGGAACATTCTACGAGCAGTACTTC	CASSSGQGTFYEQYF	TRBD1	few	TRBV7-6	TRBJ2-7
TGTGCCAGCAGCTTAGTGGCAGGGAAAGCTTTCTTT	CASSLVAGKAFF	NA	NA	TRBV7-2	TRBJ1-1
TGTGCCAGCAGCCTGGCCTCTAGCGGAACAGATACGCAGTATTTT	CASSLASSGTDTQYF	TRBD2	few	TRBV7-8	TRBJ2-3
TGTGCCAGTAGTTATCCCACTAGCGGGGGTGATGAGCAGTTCTTC	CASSYPTSGGDEQFF	TRBD2	NA	TRBV19	TRBJ2-1
TGCGCCAGCAGCCAAGACACTAACTATGGCTACACCTTC	CASSQDTNYGYTF	NA	NA	TRBV4-3	TRBJ1-2
TGTGCCAGCAGCCAAGCACCCCTCAGGGGTCGGGGAAGTGGCTACACCTTC	CASSQAPLRGRGSGYTF	NA	once	TRBV14	TRBJ1-2
TGTGCCTGGAGCCAGACAGGAGGAAACACCATATATTTT	CAWSQTGGNTIYF	NA	NA	TRBV30	TRBJ1-3
TGCGCCAGCAGCTTCTCGGGAAACACCATATATTTT	CASSFSGNTIYF	NA	NA	TRBV5-1	TRBJ1-3
TGTGCCAGCAGCTCGGGCCGGGGGAGCAATCAGCCCCAGCATTTT	CASSSGRGSNQPQHF	NA	few	TRBV7-8	TRBJ1-5
TGTGCCAGCAGCTTCCTCTCAGCGGGGGGCTGGGAAGGGGATACGCAGTATTTT	CASSFLSAGGWEGDTQYF	TRBD2	NA	TRBV7-2	TRBJ2-3
TGCGCCAGCAGCTGGGGACTAGCGGGGGGTAGCACAGATACGCAGTATTTT	CASSWGLAGGSTDTQYF	TRBD2	NA	TRBV5-1	TRBJ2-3
TGTGCCTGGACCAAGGGGACAGCTAGCACAGATACGCAGTATTTT	CAWTKGTASTDTQYF	TRBD1	NA	TRBV30	TRBJ2-3
TGTGCCAGCAGTTACGGTTCACAGAACTATGGCTACACCTTC	CASSYGSQNYGYTF	NA	NA	TRBV6-5	TRBJ1-2